A single sample gave rise to the 27 T cell receptor beta chains below, sequenced in a study of blood T cell repertoires in COVID-19. TCRdb keeps only in-frame clones here, not all; method: immunoSEQ multiplex PCR. The data show roughly 200,000 clones, approximately 92% seen once. Sequencing was performed on PBMCs or T cells enriched from blood (not recorded which). Receptor source: a woman in her thirties or forties with acute COVID-19.

The DNA for the CDR3 is TGTGCCAGCAGTGGGCGGGAGGGCCTTAAGGGTGAGCAGTTCTTC. Its protein is CASSGREGLKGEQFF. J is TRBJ2-1 and V is TRBV25-1; TRBD2 agrees at 9 bases. The V gene end was trimmed by 4 bases and the J gene end by 9 bases; junction bases not matched to a gene: 10. CDR1 is MGHDK and CDR2 is SYGVNS in the germline V gene. This CDR3 comprises 15 residues.

The chain employs TRBV30 and TRBJ1-1; 8 positions match TRBD1. The CDR3 consists of 15 residues. Germline-derived CDR1 and CDR2 are GTSNPN and SVGIG (reference sequence). Trimming cost V 2 bases and J 0 bases; bases outside gene matches: 5. The CDR3 region has the DNA TGTGCCTGGAGTCCGTTGACAGGGGTGAACACTGAAGCTTTCTTT. Encoded protein: CAWSPLTGVNTEAFF.

This chain links TRBV18 with TRBJ1-2; 7 bases align to TRBD1. V shed 4 bases and J 5 bases; nucleotides not matched to a gene: 13. CDR1 is KGHSH and CDR2 is LQKENI in the germline V gene. The CDR3 sequence is 16 residues long. In DNA, the CDR3 is TGTGCCAGCTCACGGGAGAGACAGGGAGTTCAGTATGGCTACACCTTC. This encodes CASSRERQGVQYGYTF.

This CDR3 reads CASSALAGVRTDTQYF. For the CDR3, the DNA is TGTGCCAGCAGCGCCTTAGCGGGGGTGCGCACAGATACGCAGTATTTT. V usage is TRBV5-8 and J usage is TRBJ2-3; TRBD2 matches 9 bases. This CDR3 has 16 residues. Germline trimming cut 4 bases from V and 1 base from J; bases unmatched to any gene: 7. The germline gives CDR1 SGHTS, CDR2 YDEGEE.

The chain links TRBV4-3 to TRBJ2-4; 11 nucleotides match TRBD2. Trimming at V came to 0 bases and at J to 0 bases, leaving 4 bases not matched to a gene. The CDR3 is 18 residues long. Germline V gene data show CDR1 as LGHNA and CDR2 as YSLEER. This CDR3 is CASSQDVAGGLAKNIQYF. DNA of the CDR3: TGCGCCAGCAGCCAAGATGTAGCGGGAGGGCTAGCCAAAAACATTCAGTACTTC.

The chain is built from TRBV28 and TRBJ1-4; D may be TRBD1 (5 bases). The germline CDR1 and CDR2 sequences are MDHEN and SYDVKM. V was shortened by 6 bases and J by 3 bases, with 14 bases between the two germline ends. CDR3 length equals 15 residues. CDR3 region: CASSGRGRANEKLFF. The CDR3 nucleotides read TGTGCCAGCAGCGGACGGGGGAGAGCTAATGAAAAACTGTTTTTT.

V gene TRBV7-9 combines with J gene TRBJ2-5; D might be TRBD1 (6 bases). Trimming cost V 6 bases and J 3 bases, with 11 bases left between them. CDR3 size: 13 residues. Germline CDR1 is SEHNR and CDR2 is FQNEAQ (reference sequence). CDR3 protein: CASRGTREETQYF. The CDR3 DNA is TGTGCCAGCAGAGGGACACGAGAAGAGACCCAGTACTTC.

The chain is built from TRBV9 and TRBJ2-5, with D maybe TRBD2 (6 bases). Germline CDR1 is SGDLS and CDR2 is YYNGEE. The CDR3 runs 14 residues. Deletions cut 1 base from V and 6 bases from J, with 13 bases between. CDR3 sequence (DNA): TGTGCCAGCAGCGTACAAGAGGGAGGAAAGACCCAGTACTTC. It yields the protein CASSVQEGGKTQYF. The whole variable domain, filled in from reference TRBV9 and TRBJ2-5, reads DSGVTQTPKHLITATGQRVTLRCSPRSGDLSVYWYQQSLDQGLQFLIQYYNGEERAKGNILERFSAQQFPDLHSELNLSSLELGDSALYFCASSVQEGGKTQYFGPGTRLLVL.

V and J are TRBV6-4 and TRBJ2-1; 10 bases line up with TRBD2. The CDR3 has 14 residues. Germline CDR1 and CDR2: MRHNA and SNTAGT. V lost 5 bases and J lost 8; bases outside the gene matches: 6. Written as DNA, the CDR3 is TGTGCCAGCAGTCCCAGCGGGGGGGCCGATGAGCAGTTCTTC. Translation: CASSPSGGADEQFF.

The chain couples TRBV9 to TRBJ1-4; 8 bases fit TRBD1. This CDR3 comprises 15 residues. The J segment lost 7 bases and the V segment lost 4 bases, leaving 9 bases of the junction unmatched. Germline values: CDR1 SGDLS, CDR2 YYNGEE. CDR3 amino acids: CASSLRTGPGEKLFF. The CDR3 nucleotides read TGTGCCAGCAGCCTAAGGACAGGGCCGGGTGAAAAACTGTTTTTT.

The chain uses TRBV7-2 and TRBJ2-3; TRBD1 aligns across 8 bases. Germline assignment: CDR1 SGHTA and CDR2 FQGNSA. There are 15 residues in the CDR3. Germline trimming cut 5 bases from V and 3 bases from J; bases unmatched to any gene: 7. CDR3 protein: CASSLGTGDTDTQYF. The DNA for the CDR3 is TGTGCCAGCAGCCTCGGGACAGGTGATACAGATACGCAGTATTTT.

This clone was seen a handful of times. The CDR3 here is CASSLTGAYNEQFF. The CDR3 DNA is TGTGCCAGCAGCTTAACAGGGGCCTACAATGAGCAGTTCTTC. This chain uses TRBV11-2 with TRBJ2-1, with TRBD1 matching over 7 bases. V lost 2 bases, J lost 2 bases, and 0 bases stayed unmatched. There are 14 residues in the CDR3. Germline values: CDR1 SGHAT, CDR2 FQNNGV.

This clone was found a few times. As DNA, the CDR3 is TGTGCCAGCAGTCAAACCTCCGGACAGTCGAACACCGGGGAGCTGTTTTTT. Translating gives CASSQTSGQSNTGELFF. This chain joins TRBV6-4 and TRBJ2-2; D is perhaps TRBD1 (6 bases). Germline CDR1 MRHNA, CDR2 SNTAGT. V lost 5 bases, J lost 0 bases, and 16 bases lay in between. There are 17 residues in the CDR3.

This clone was counted at least ten times. This rearrangement joins TRBV5-1 to TRBJ2-7, with D perhaps TRBD1 (6 bases). V was clipped by 1 base and J by 4 bases, with 15 bases between them. Germline lookup yields CDR1 SGHRS and CDR2 YFSETQ. This CDR3 spans 15 amino acids. CDR3 residues: CASSLKGGIAYEQYF. The CDR3 DNA is TGCGCCAGCAGCTTGAAAGGGGGTATCGCGTACGAGCAGTACTTC.

This chain connects TRBV28 to TRBJ2-2; TRBD1 is a possible D gene (5 bases). Germline CDR1 is MDHEN and CDR2 is SYDVKM. CDR3 length: 15 residues. Trimming shortened V by 3 bases and J by 1 base, and 9 bases separated the two germline ends. The DNA for the CDR3 is TGTGCCAGCAGTTTCTCGCAGGGGAACACCGGGGAGCTGTTTTTT. Translated: CASSFSQGNTGELFF.

CDR3 amino acids: CASSKEVGVRADTQYF. The CDR3 region has the DNA TGTGCCAGCAGCAAAGAGGTGGGAGTACGGGCAGATACGCAGTATTTT. The chain links TRBV21-1 to TRBJ2-3; TRBD2 was called by the table and not checked on the DNA. TRBV21-1 is a listed pseudogene. The CDR3 extends over 16 amino acids.

The CDR3, as DNA: TGTGCCAGCAGAACTAGCGGGAGGGCGGGGCAGTTCTTC. Translation: CASRTSGRAGQFF. J is TRBJ2-1 and V is TRBV6-5; TRBD2 matches at 13 bases. Germline CDR1 and CDR2: MNHEY and SVGAGI. Trimming cost V 6 bases and J 12 bases; bases outside gene matches: 5. The CDR3 length is 13 residues.

The rearrangement joins TRBV19 to TRBJ2-1; tentative D call: TRBD2 (6 bases). This CDR3 region has 15 residues. V lost 4 bases, J lost 7 bases, and 17 bases lay in between. CDR1 LNHDA and CDR2 SQIVND come from the germline V gene (reference sequence). This CDR3 is CASSTWEARSNEQFF. The CDR3 DNA follows: TGTGCCAGTAGTACCTGGGAGGCCAGGTCTAATGAGCAGTTCTTC. Full variable domain (rest looked up from reference TRBV19 and TRBJ2-1): DGGITQSPKYLFRKEGQNVTLSCEQNLNHDAMYWYRQDPGQGLRLIYYSQIVNDFQKGDIAEGYSVSREKKESFPLTVTSAQKNPTAFYLCASSTWEARSNEQFFGPGTRLTVL.

The CDR3 region is CASSYRLAGANEQFF. CDR3 bases: TGTGCCAGCAGTTATCGACTAGCGGGGGCCAATGAGCAGTTCTTC. The chain uses TRBV6-5 and TRBJ2-1; TRBD2 matches at 12 bases. CDR3 length: 15 residues. V was clipped by 3 bases and J by 6 bases; unmatched bases: 3. CDR1 MNHEY and CDR2 SVGAGI come from the germline V gene.

The V gene is TRBV19, the J gene TRBJ1-2, with D possibly TRBD1 on 6 matching bases. The length of the CDR3 is 13 residues. Trimming took off 4 bases at V and 4 bases at J, with 10 bases between the two ends. Per germline, CDR1 LNHDA and CDR2 SQIVND (reference sequence). The DNA for the CDR3 is TGTGCCAGTAGTAACGGACAGCCCTATGGCTACACCTTC. Protein sequence: CASSNGQPYGYTF.

The rearrangement links TRBV21-1 to TRBJ2-2; the DNA was not compared with TRBD2, the D call given in the table. TRBV21-1 is a known pseudogene. This CDR3 comprises 14 residues. The CDR3 here is CAGGTSGKTGELFF. The CDR3, as DNA: TGTGCCGGTGGGACTAGCGGGAAAACCGGGGAGCTGTTTTTT.

In DNA form, the CDR3 reads TGTGCCACCAGTGGCCACGGGACTAGCGGTGATGAGCAGTTCTTC. This sequence encodes CATSGHGTSGDEQFF. The gene calls are TRBV24-1 and TRBJ2-1, with 11 bases lining up with TRBD2. The CDR3 covers 15 residues. Germline CDR1 and CDR2: KGHDR and SFDVKD. After removal of 5 bases from V and 8 bases from J, the junction contained 7 bases not matched to a gene.

The chain combines TRBV7-2 with TRBJ2-1; 7 bases align to TRBD2. The CDR3 contains 15 residues. V trimming: 1 base; J trimming: 10 bases; junction bases outside the gene matches: 10. CDR1 is SGHTA, CDR2 FQGNSA, per germline. CDR3 residues: CASSLGTRVREEQFF. Written as DNA, the CDR3 is TGTGCCAGCAGCTTAGGGACTAGGGTCCGGGAGGAGCAGTTCTTC.

The gene calls are TRBV27 and TRBJ1-5; the D gene is possibly TRBD1 (5 bases). Trimming took 3 bases from V and 1 from J, leaving 10 bases between them. This CDR3 has 15 amino acids. Germline V gene data show CDR1 as MNHEY and CDR2 as SMNVEV (reference sequence). This CDR3 is CASSFGHQSNQPQHF. CDR3 DNA: TGTGCCAGCAGTTTCGGACATCAAAGCAATCAGCCCCAGCATTTT.

The chain combines TRBV7-2 with TRBJ1-1, with D unclear. Germline CDR1 is SGHTA and CDR2 is FQGNSA. CDR3 length equals 15 residues. Trimming stripped 2 bases from V and 1 base from J, with 11 bases between. In DNA, the CDR3 is TGTGCCAGCAGCTTAATTGGTGCGGGGAACACTGAAGCTTTCTTT. Protein product: CASSLIGAGNTEAFF. Full variable domain (remainder filled in from reference TRBV7-2 and TRBJ1-1): GAGVSQSPSNKVTEKGKDVELRCDPISGHTALYWYRQSLGQGLEFLIYFQGNSAPDKSGLPSDRFSAERTGGSVSTLTIQRTQQEDSAVYLCASSLIGAGNTEAFFGQGTRLTVV.

This sequence joins TRBV15 and TRBJ1-1; D is possibly TRBD1 (5 bases). The germline V gene encodes CDR1 LNHNV and CDR2 YYDKDF (reference sequence). V shed 8 bases and J shed 0 bases, with 16 bases lying between them. This CDR3 is 15 amino acids long. CDR3 region: CATRRQGTLNTEAFF. CDR3 coding DNA: TGTGCCACCCGACGCCAGGGTACCCTGAACACTGAAGCTTTCTTT. The full variable domain, in which reference TRBV15 and TRBJ1-1 provide the parts outside the CDR3, is DAMVIQNPRYQVTQFGKPVTLSCSQTLNHNVMYWYQQKSSQAPKLLFHYYDKDFNNEADTPDNFQSRRPNTSFCFLDIRSPGLGDTAMYLCATRRQGTLNTEAFFGQGTRLTVV.

The CDR3 is CASSDQQGGQPQHF. CDR3 nucleotides: TGTGCCAGCAGTGATCAACAGGGCGGTCAGCCCCAGCATTTT. This chain joins TRBV2 and TRBJ1-5; maybe TRBD1 (6 bases). CDR1 SNHLY and CDR2 FYNNEI come from the germline V gene. The CDR3 extends over 14 amino acids. V was clipped by 3 bases and J by 6 bases, with 12 bases between them.